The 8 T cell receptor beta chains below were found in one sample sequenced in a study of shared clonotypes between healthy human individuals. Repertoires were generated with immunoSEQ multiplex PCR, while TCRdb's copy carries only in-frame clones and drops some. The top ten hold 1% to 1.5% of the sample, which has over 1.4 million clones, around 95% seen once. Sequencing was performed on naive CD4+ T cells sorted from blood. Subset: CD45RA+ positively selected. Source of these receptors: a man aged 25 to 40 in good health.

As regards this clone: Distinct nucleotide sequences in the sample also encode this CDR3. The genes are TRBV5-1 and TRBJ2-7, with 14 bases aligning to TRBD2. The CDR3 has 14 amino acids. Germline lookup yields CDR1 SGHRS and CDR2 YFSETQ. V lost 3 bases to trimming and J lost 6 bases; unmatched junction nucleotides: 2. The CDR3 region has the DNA TGCGCCAGCAGCTCCGGACTAGCGGGAGGCGAGCAGTACTTC. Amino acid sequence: CASSSGLAGGEQYF.

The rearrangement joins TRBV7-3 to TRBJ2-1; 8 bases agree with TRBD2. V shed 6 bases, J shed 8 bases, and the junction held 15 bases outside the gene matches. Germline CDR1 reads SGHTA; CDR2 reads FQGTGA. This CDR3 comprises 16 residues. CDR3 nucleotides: TGTGCCAGCAGTTCGACCGGAGCGGGAGTGGTCGATGAGCAGTTCTTC. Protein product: CASSSTGAGVVDEQFF.

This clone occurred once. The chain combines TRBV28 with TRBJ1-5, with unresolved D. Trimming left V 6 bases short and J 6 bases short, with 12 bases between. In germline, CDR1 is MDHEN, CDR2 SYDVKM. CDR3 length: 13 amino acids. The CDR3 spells CASRSAGVQPQHF. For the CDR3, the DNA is TGTGCCAGCAGGAGTGCGGGTGTTCAGCCCCAGCATTTT.

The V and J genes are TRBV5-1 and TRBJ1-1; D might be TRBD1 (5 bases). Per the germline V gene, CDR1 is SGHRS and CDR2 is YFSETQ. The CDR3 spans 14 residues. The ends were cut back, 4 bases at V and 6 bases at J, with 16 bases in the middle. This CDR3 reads CASSERDGGAEAFF. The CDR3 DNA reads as TGCGCCAGCAGCGAAAGGGACGGCGGGGCTGAAGCTTTCTTT.

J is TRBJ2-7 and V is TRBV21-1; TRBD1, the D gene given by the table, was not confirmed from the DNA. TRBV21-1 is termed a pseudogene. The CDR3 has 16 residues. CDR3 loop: CASSPADRGESYEQYF. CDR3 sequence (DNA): TGTGCCAGCAGCCCCGCGGACAGGGGGGAATCCTACGAGCAGTACTTC.

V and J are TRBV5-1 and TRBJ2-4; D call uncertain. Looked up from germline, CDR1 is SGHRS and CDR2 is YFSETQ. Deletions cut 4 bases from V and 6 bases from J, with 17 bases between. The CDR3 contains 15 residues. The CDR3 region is CASSPTGVRGNIQYF. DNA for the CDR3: TGCGCCAGCAGCCCAACTGGTGTCCGCGGAAACATTCAGTACTTC.

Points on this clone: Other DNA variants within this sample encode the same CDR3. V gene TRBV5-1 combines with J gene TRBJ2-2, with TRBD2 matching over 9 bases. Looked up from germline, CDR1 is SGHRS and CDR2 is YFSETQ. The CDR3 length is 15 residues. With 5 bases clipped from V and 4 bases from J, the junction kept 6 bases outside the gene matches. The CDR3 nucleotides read TGCGCCAGCAGTTTAGCGGGAGCTGGCACCGGGGAGCTGTTTTTT. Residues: CASSLAGAGTGELFF.

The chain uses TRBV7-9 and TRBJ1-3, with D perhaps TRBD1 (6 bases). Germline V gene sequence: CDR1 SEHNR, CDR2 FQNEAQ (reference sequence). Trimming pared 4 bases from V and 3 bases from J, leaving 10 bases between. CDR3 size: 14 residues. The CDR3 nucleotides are TGTGCCAGCAGCTCCGGGACATATGGAAACACCATATATTTT. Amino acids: CASSSGTYGNTIYF.